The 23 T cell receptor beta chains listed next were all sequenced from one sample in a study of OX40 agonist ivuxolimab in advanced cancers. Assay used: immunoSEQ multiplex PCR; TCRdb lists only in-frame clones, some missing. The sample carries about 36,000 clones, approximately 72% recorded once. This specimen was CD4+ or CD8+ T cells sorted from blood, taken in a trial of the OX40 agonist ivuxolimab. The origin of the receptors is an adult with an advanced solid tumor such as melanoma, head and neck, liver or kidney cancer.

The CDR3 reads CASSVEGGRTGELFF. DNA for the CDR3: TGTGCCAGCAGCGTTGAAGGGGGGAGGACCGGGGAGCTGTTTTTT. This rearrangement joins TRBV9 to TRBJ2-2; perhaps D is TRBD1 or TRBD2 (6 bases each). This CDR3 has 15 amino acids. The germline V gene has CDR1 SGDLS and CDR2 YYNGEE. V gave up 2 bases and J gave up 5 bases, with 13 bases separating them.

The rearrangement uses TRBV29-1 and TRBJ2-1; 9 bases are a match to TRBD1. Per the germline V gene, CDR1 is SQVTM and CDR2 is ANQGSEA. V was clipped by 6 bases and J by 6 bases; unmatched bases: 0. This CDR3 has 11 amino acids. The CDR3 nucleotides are TGCAGCGTGGACAGGGGCAATGAGCAGTTCTTC. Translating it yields CSVDRGNEQFF.

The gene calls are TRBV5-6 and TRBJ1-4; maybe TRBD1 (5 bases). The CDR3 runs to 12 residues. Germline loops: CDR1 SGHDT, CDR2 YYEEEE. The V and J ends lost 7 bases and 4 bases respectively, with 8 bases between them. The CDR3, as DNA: TGTGCCAGCGCCAGGGTTAATGAAAAACTGTTTTTT. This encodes CASARVNEKLFF.

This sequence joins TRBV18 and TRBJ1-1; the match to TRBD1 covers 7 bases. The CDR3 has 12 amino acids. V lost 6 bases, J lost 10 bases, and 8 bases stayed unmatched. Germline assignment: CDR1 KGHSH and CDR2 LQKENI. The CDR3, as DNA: TGTGCCAGCTCGGGGGACAGCACCTCAGCTTTCTTT. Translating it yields CASSGDSTSAFF.

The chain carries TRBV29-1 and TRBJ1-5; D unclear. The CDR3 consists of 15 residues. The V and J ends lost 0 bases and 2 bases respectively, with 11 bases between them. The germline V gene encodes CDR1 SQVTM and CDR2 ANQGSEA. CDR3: CSVEEGGIGNQPQHF. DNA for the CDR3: TGCAGCGTTGAAGAAGGAGGGATAGGCAATCAGCCCCAGCATTTT.

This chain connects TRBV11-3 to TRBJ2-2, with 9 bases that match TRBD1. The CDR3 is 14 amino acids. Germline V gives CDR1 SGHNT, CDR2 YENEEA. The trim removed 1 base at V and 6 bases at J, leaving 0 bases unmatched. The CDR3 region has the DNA TGTGCCAGCAGCTTAGGACAGGGGGCCGGGGAGCTGTTTTTT. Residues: CASSLGQGAGELFF. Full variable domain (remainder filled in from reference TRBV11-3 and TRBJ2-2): EAGVVQSPRYKIIEKKQPVAFWCNPISGHNTLYWYLQNLGQGPELLIRYENEEAVDDSQLPKDRFSAERLKGVDSTLKIQPAELGDSAVYLCASSLGQGAGELFFGEGSRLTVL.

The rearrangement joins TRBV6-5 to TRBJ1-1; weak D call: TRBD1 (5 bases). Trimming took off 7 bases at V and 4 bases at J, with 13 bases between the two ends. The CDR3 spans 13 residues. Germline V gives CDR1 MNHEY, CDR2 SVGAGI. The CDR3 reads CASTPGGATEAFF. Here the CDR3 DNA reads TGTGCCAGCACCCCGGGGGGAGCCACTGAAGCTTTCTTT.

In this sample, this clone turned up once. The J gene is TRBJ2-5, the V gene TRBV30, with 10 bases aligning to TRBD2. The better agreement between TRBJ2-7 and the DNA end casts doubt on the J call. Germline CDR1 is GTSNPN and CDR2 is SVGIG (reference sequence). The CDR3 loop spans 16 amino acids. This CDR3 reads CAWSSLWTSGSYEQYF. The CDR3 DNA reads TGTGCCTGGAGTTCCCTTTGGACTAGCGGCTCCTACGAGCAGTACTTC.

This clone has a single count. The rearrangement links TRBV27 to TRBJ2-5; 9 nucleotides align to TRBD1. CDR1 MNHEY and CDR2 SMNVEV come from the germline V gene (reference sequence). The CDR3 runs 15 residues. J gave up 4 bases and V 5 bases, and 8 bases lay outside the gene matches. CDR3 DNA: TGTGCCAGCAGTCTCACAGGGGGCTCAAGAGAGACCCAGTACTTC. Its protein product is CASSLTGGSRETQYF.

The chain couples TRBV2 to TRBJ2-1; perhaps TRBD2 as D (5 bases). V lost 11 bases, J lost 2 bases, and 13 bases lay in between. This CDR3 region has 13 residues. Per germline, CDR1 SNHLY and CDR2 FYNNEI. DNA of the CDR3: TGTGCCTGTTCTACTAGGACCTACAATGAGCAGTTCTTC. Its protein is CACSTRTYNEQFF.

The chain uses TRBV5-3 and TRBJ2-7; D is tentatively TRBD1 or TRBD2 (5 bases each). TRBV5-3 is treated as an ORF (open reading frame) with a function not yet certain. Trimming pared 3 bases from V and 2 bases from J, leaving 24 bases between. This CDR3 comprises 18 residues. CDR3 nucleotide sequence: TGTGCCAGAAGCTCCCCACGGGGACGTTCTCACCGACCCTACGAGCAGTACTTC. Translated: CARSSPRGRSHRPYEQYF.

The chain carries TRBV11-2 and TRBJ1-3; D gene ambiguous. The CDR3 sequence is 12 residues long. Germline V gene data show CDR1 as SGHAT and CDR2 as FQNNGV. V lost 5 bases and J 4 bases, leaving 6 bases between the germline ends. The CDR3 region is CASSLTGNTIYF. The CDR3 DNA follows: TGTGCCAGCAGCCTTACCGGAAACACCATATATTTT.

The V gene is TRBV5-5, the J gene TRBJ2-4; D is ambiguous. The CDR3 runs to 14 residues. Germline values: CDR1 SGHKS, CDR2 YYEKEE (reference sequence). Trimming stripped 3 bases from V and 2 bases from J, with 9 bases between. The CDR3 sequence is CASSSLYTKNIQYF. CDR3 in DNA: TGTGCCAGCAGCTCCCTCTATACCAAAAACATTCAGTACTTC.

The CDR3 DNA reads TGTGCCAGTAGTATAGAAAGCGGGATCTCCTACAATGAGCAGTTCTTC. As protein: CASSIESGISYNEQFF. The chain joins TRBV19 to TRBJ2-1; TRBD2 matches at 7 bases. V lost 0 bases, J lost 0 bases, and 2 bases stayed unmatched. Looked up from germline, CDR1 is LNHDA and CDR2 is SQIVND (reference sequence). The CDR3 has 16 residues.

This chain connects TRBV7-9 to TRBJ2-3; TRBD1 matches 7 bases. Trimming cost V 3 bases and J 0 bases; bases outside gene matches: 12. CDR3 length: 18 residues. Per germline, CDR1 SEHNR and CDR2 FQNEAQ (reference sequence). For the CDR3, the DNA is TGTGCCAGCAGCTTGGGTCGGACAGGCGATCGAAGCACAGATACGCAGTATTTT. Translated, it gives CASSLGRTGDRSTDTQYF. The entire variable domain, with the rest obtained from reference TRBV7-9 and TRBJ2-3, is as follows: DTGVSQNPRHKITKRGQNVTFRCDPISEHNRLYWYRQTLGQGPEFLTYFQNEAQLEKSRLLSDRFSAERPKGSFSTLEIQRTEQGDSAMYLCASSLGRTGDRSTDTQYFGPGTRLTVL.

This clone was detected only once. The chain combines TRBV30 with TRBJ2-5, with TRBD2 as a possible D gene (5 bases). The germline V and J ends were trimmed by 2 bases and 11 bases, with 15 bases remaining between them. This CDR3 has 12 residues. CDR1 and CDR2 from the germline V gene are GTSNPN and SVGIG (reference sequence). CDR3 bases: TGTGCCTGGAGTTCCCAGAGCTCGGGGCAGTACTTC. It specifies CAWSSQSSGQYF.

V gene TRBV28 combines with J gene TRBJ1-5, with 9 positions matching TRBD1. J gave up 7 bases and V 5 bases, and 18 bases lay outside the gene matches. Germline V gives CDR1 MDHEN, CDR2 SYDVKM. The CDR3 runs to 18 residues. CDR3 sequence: CASSAAGTGTSFDQPQHF. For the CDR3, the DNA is TGTGCCAGCAGTGCAGCCGGGACAGGGACATCTTTCGACCAGCCCCAGCATTTT.

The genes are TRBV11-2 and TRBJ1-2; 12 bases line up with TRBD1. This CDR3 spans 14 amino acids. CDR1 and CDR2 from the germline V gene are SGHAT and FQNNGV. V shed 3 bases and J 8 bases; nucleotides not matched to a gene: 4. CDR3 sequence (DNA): TGTGCCAGCAGCTTGTCCGGGACAGGGGGCGGCTACACCTTC. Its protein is CASSLSGTGGGYTF.

CDR3 region: CASSPDGDSPLHF. CDR3 DNA sequence: TGTGCCAGCAGTCCGGACGGAGATTCACCCCTCCACTTT. This chain connects TRBV28 to TRBJ1-6; D not certain. V lost 5 bases and J lost 8, with 10 bases in between. The CDR3 is 13 amino acids. Germline lookup yields CDR1 MDHEN and CDR2 SYDVKM.

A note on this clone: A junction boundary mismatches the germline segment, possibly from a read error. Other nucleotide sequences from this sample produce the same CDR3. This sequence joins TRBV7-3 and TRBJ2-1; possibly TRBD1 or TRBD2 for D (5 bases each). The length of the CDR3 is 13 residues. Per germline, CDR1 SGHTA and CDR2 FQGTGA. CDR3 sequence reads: CASSSGPNNEQFF. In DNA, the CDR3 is TGTGCCAGTAGCTCGGGACCGAACAATGAGCAGTTCTTC.

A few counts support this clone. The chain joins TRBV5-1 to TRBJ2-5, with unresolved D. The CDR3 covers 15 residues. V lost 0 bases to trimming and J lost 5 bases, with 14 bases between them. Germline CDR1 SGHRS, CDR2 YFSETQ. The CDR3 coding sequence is TGCGCCAGCAGCTTGGGACTGGGCTCCGGGGAGACCCAGTACTTC. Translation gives CASSLGLGSGETQYF.

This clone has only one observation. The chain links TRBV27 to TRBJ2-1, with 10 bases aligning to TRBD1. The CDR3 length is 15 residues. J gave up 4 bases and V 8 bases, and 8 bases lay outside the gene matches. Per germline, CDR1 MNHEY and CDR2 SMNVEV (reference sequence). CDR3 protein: CASGTRDRGYNEQFF. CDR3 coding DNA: TGTGCCAGCGGAACCCGGGACAGGGGTTACAATGAGCAGTTCTTC.

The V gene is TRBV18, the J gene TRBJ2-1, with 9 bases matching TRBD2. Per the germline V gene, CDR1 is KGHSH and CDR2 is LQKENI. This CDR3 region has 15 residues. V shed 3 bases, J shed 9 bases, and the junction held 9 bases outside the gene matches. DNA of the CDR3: TGTGCCAGCTCACCCCGGCGGGAGGGTGCTGGTGAGCAGTTCTTC. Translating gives CASSPRREGAGEQFF.